Below are 32 T cell receptor beta chains sequenced from a single sample in a study of blood T cells in healthy people across ages. It was with a sample-barcoded 5' primer and a J-beta primer mix that a second PCR of about 7 to 12 cycles was run. Each CDR3 protein gets one entry after TCRdb re-called the 5' RACE reads with MiXCR. The table lists 700,000 to 950,000 distinct CDR3 sequences, roughly two fifths of them singletons, with about 20% in the top ten. The material sequenced was blood. The receptors come from a woman aged 55-70 years in good health.

The chain is built from TRBV7-2 and TRBJ2-4; 7 bases agree with TRBD1. CDR1 and CDR2 (germline): SGHTA, FQGNSA. The CDR3 is 14 residues long. The trim removed 3 bases at V and 13 bases at J, leaving 12 bases unmatched. This CDR3 reads CASSLSGTAFAQYF. As DNA, the CDR3 is TGTGCCAGCAGCTTGTCCGGGACAGCATTCGCGCAGTACTTC.

In regard to this clonotype: A read error may produce the germline difference seen at one junction end. This chain joins TRBV9 and TRBJ1-5; D not resolved. The CDR3 runs to 15 residues. Germline V gene lookup returns CDR1 SGDLS and CDR2 YYNGEE. CDR3 residues: CASSVGYLGHQPQHF. The CDR3 region has the DNA TGTGCCAGCAGTGTAGGATATCTAGGGCATCAGCCCCAGCATTTT. The complete variable domain, with remaining parts taken from reference TRBV9 and TRBJ1-5, reads DSGVTQTPKHLITATGQRVTLRCSPRSGDLSVYWYQQSLDQGLQFLIQYYNGEERAKGNILERFSAQQFPDLHSELNLSSLELGDSALYFCASSVGYLGHQPQHFGDGTRLSIL.

In nucleotides, the CDR3 is TGTGCCAGTGGGGGTGTGTGGGAGACCCAGTACTTC. Protein sequence: CASGGVWETQYF. The chain is built from TRBV6-5 and TRBJ2-7, with D perhaps given as TRBD1 or TRBD2 (5 bases each). The J call may be incorrect, as the DNA end agrees better with TRBJ2-5. The CDR3 has 12 residues. CDR1 is MNHEY and CDR2 is SVGAGI in the germline V gene.

This clonotype showed up many times. V is TRBV29-1 and J is TRBJ1-2; possibly TRBD1 for D (6 bases). Germline V lookup: CDR1 SQVTM, CDR2 ANQGSEA. CDR3 length: 15 amino acids. Trimming removed 3 bases at V and 3 bases at J, with 17 bases between. CDR3 region: CSVDPFGGADYGYTF. The DNA for the CDR3 is TGCAGCGTTGATCCGTTTGGGGGGGCGGACTATGGCTACACCTTC.

This rearrangement joins TRBV10-3 to TRBJ2-6; TRBD1 matches at 8 bases. Germline V CDR1 and CDR2: ENHRY, SYGVKD. Trimming at V came to 10 bases and at J to 1 base, leaving 12 bases not matched to a gene. This CDR3 is built from 17 residues. As DNA, the CDR3 is TGTGCCAGCTCTGCCGGAGACAGGGGATCTGGGGCCAACGTCCTGACTTTC. Translation gives CASSAGDRGSGANVLTF.

The chain is built from TRBV29-1 and TRBJ2-6; weak D call: TRBD1 (5 bases). The CDR3 extends over 16 amino acids. The germline V and J ends were trimmed by 5 bases and 0 bases, with 14 bases remaining between them. CDR1 is SQVTM and CDR2 is ANQGSEA in the germline V gene. As DNA, the CDR3 is TGCAGCGTTTTCAGGGTTGCGAGCTCTGGGGCCAACGTCCTGACTTTC. This sequence encodes CSVFRVASSGANVLTF.

Regarding this clonotype: One end of the junction does not line up with germline, which may come from a read error. The chain links TRBV20-1 to TRBJ2-1; D perhaps matches TRBD2 (6 bases). The germline V gene has CDR1 DFQATT and CDR2 SNEGSKA (reference sequence). CDR3 length: 15 residues. CDR3: CSARGSREDYNEQFF. The DNA of the CDR3 is TGCAGTGCCAGAGGGTCCAGGGAGGACTACAATGAGCAGTTCTTC.

J is TRBJ2-5 and V is TRBV7-2; no definite D call. The J call may not be correct, given that the DNA end is closer to TRBJ2-7. CDR3 size: 15 residues. The germline V gene encodes CDR1 SGHTA and CDR2 FQGNSA. In DNA form, the CDR3 reads TGTGCCAGCAGCTTAGTAGGGCAAGGTGTCTACGAGCAGTACTTC. Its protein product is CASSLVGQGVYEQYF.

The chain is built from TRBV20-1 and TRBJ1-2; 9 bases are shared with TRBD1. The junction had 7 bases not matched to a gene; V was cut back by 6 bases and J by 5 bases. This CDR3 is 13 amino acids long. In germline, CDR1 is DFQATT, CDR2 SNEGSKA (reference sequence). CDR3 amino acids: CSALPGQGYGYTF. DNA for the CDR3: TGCAGTGCACTACCGGGACAGGGATATGGCTACACCTTC.

This clonotype was detected only a few times. V usage is TRBV20-1 and J usage is TRBJ1-2, with 8 positions matching TRBD1. The CDR3 has 14 residues. CDR1 is DFQATT, CDR2 SNEGSKA, per germline (reference sequence). Trimming took 4 bases from V and 1 from J; bases not matched to a gene: 5. The CDR3 sequence is CSATGGADNYGYTF. In nucleotides, the CDR3 is TGCAGTGCTACAGGGGGCGCGGATAACTATGGCTACACCTTC.

The chain links TRBV20-1 to TRBJ2-7, with D tentatively TRBD2 (6 bases). The CDR3 is 14 amino acids. Germline V CDR1 and CDR2: DFQATT, SNEGSKA (reference sequence). Trimming cost V 5 bases and J 3 bases, with 17 bases left between them. In DNA form, the CDR3 reads TGCAGTGCTGCCCGAGGGACTGTACTCTACGAGCAGTACTTC. It translates to CSAARGTVLYEQYF.

This clonotype appeared a few times. V gene TRBV9 combines with J gene TRBJ2-5; perhaps TRBD2 as D (5 bases). Trimming stripped 4 bases from V and 6 bases from J, with 25 bases between. CDR3 length: 17 residues. Germline CDR1 reads SGDLS; CDR2 reads YYNGEE. CDR3 DNA sequence: TGTGCCAGCAGCCCAGACCTAGCCACGCAGCCTCAAAAGACCCAGTACTTC. Encoded protein: CASSPDLATQPQKTQYF. Based on the CDR3 plus reference TRBV9 and TRBJ2-5, the full variable domain is DSGVTQTPKHLITATGQRVTLRCSPRSGDLSVYWYQQSLDQGLQFLIQYYNGEERAKGNILERFSAQQFPDLHSELNLSSLELGDSALYFCASSPDLATQPQKTQYFGPGTRLLVL.

The chain links TRBV29-1 to TRBJ1-2, with 8 positions matching TRBD1. The CDR3 loop spans 13 amino acids. V trimming: 3 bases; J trimming: 3 bases; junction bases outside the gene matches: 3. Germline V gene data show CDR1 as SQVTM and CDR2 as ANQGSEA. The CDR3 reads CSVDGQGYYGYTF. CDR3 in DNA: TGCAGCGTTGATGGACAGGGCTACTATGGCTACACCTTC. The variable domain in full, with the rest retrieved from reference TRBV29-1 and TRBJ1-2, is SAVISQKPSRDICQRGTSLTIQCQVDSQVTMMFWYRQQPGQSLTLIATANQGSEATYESGFVIDKFPISRPNLTFSTLTVSNMSPEDSSIYLCSVDGQGYYGYTFGSGTRLTVV.

V is TRBV15 and J is TRBJ1-5; D unresolved. Germline-derived CDR1 and CDR2 are LNHNV and YYDKDF (reference sequence). CDR3 size: 15 residues. Trimming cost V 0 bases and J 1 base, with 7 bases left between them. CDR3 in DNA: TGTGCCACCAGCAGAGAGCCGAAGAGCAATCAGCCCCAGCATTTT. It specifies CATSREPKSNQPQHF.

This clonotype was seen at least ten times. Relative to the germline gene, one junction end is altered; a read error may explain this. The gene calls are TRBV5-1 and TRBJ2-7; D possibly corresponds to TRBD2 (5 bases). The CDR3 covers 14 residues. Germline V gene lookup returns CDR1 SGHRS and CDR2 YFSETQ. In DNA, the CDR3 is TGTGCCAGCAGCTTAGCGAGTGGTACCTACGAGCAGTACTTC. It yields the protein CASSLASGTYEQYF.

This clonotype was detected only a few times. The V gene is TRBV27, the J gene TRBJ2-3, with TRBD2 matching over 7 bases. CDR3 length: 20 residues. Losses at the gene ends were 5 bases for V and 4 bases for J; bases not matched to a gene: 24. Germline V gene data show CDR1 as MNHEY and CDR2 as SMNVEV (reference sequence). Here the CDR3 reads CASSAAGRLNLAGAADTQYF. The CDR3, as DNA: TGTGCCAGCAGTGCCGCGGGCAGATTGAATCTGGCGGGAGCGGCAGATACGCAGTATTTT.

The V and J genes are TRBV6-2 or TRBV6-3 and TRBJ2-7, with 7 bases matching TRBD2. Germline-derived CDR1 and CDR2 are MNHEY and SVGEGT. The length of the CDR3 is 13 residues. J gave up 2 bases and V 8 bases, and 6 bases lay outside the gene matches. As DNA, the CDR3 is TGTGCCAGCGAGGGACTAACCACCTACGAGCAGTACTTC. It encodes CASEGLTTYEQYF.

This clonotype occurred a few times. The genes are TRBV27 and TRBJ2-1, with 8 bases aligning to TRBD1. V was pared by 4 bases and J by 5 bases, with 10 bases of the junction left unmatched. CDR1 and CDR2 from the germline V gene are MNHEY and SMNVEV (reference sequence). The CDR3 is made up of 16 amino acids. The CDR3 reads CASSSRTGKKNNEQFF. The CDR3 DNA reads as TGTGCCAGCAGTTCCCGGACAGGGAAAAAAAACAATGAGCAGTTCTTC.

The chain links TRBV4-3 to TRBJ1-3, with a tentative D call TRBD1 (6 bases). The CDR3 consists of 17 residues. The germline V gene encodes CDR1 LGHNA and CDR2 YSLEER. The germline V and J ends were trimmed by 6 bases and 0 bases, with 18 bases remaining between them. The CDR3 coding sequence is TGCGCCAGCAGTCGATCTGCCGGGACAAACTCTGGAAACACCATATATTTT. This gives the protein CASSRSAGTNSGNTIYF.

The chain recombines TRBV6-2 or TRBV6-3 with TRBJ1-2; TRBD1 agrees at 8 bases. The CDR3 contains 14 residues. The junction had 5 bases not matched to a gene; V was cut back by 6 bases and J by 2 bases. Germline loops: CDR1 MNHEY, CDR2 SVGEGT. CDR3 loop: CASRSGGLNYGYTF. CDR3 bases: TGTGCCAGCAGATCAGGGGGCTTGAACTATGGCTACACCTTC.

J is TRBJ2-4 and V is TRBV30; D remains unclear. CDR3 length equals 13 residues. Germline V gene lookup returns CDR1 GTSNPN and CDR2 SVGIG (reference sequence). V lost 2 bases to trimming and J lost 9 bases, with 14 bases between them. The DNA for the CDR3 is TGTGCCTGGAGTAGTACCGACTTGGGCATTCAGTACTTC. It translates to CAWSSTDLGIQYF.

V is TRBV2 and J is TRBJ2-1, with 13 bases fitting TRBD2. V gave up 4 bases and J gave up 8 bases; unmatched junction bases: 2. Germline V lookup: CDR1 SNHLY, CDR2 FYNNEI. The CDR3 has 14 amino acids. The CDR3 DNA follows: TGTGCCAGCAGTGTGGGACTAGCGGGACATGAGCAGTTCTTC. Its protein product is CASSVGLAGHEQFF. Complete variable domain (other parts from reference TRBV2 and TRBJ2-1): EPEVTQTPSHQVTQMGQEVILRCVPISNHLYFYWYRQILGQKVEFLVSFYNNEISEKSEIFDDQFSVERPDGSNFTLKIRSTKLEDSAMYFCASSVGLAGHEQFFGPGTRLTVL.

The chain is built from TRBV13 and TRBJ2-5, with a possible D match to TRBD1 (6 bases). Trimming left V 2 bases short and J 3 bases short, with 10 bases between. Germline V gene sequence: CDR1 PRHDT, CDR2 FYEKMQ (reference sequence). CDR3 length: 14 residues. Here the CDR3 DNA reads TGTGCCAGCAGCTTAAGGTACAGGGAAGAGACCCAGTACTTC. Translation gives CASSLRYREETQYF.

With respect to this clonotype: One end of the junction does not line up with germline, which may come from a read error. The CDR3 DNA follows: TGCACCAGCAGCCAAACGGGACGGATCCAAGAGACCCAGTACTTC. This translates into CTSSQTGRIQETQYF. The chain has TRBV4-3 and TRBJ2-5, with D tentatively TRBD1 or TRBD2 (5 bases each). The germline V gene has CDR1 LGHNA and CDR2 YSLEER. CDR3 length: 15 amino acids.

This clonotype came up once. The rearrangement joins TRBV12-3 or TRBV12-4 to TRBJ2-3; 7 nucleotides align to TRBD2. This CDR3 contains 13 residues. Unmatched junction bases numbered 3, after V lost 5 bases and J lost 4 bases. The CDR3 region is CASSRLASDTQYF. The CDR3 coding sequence is TGTGCCAGCAGTAGACTAGCCTCAGATACGCAGTATTTT.

The V call is TRBV6-5, the J call TRBJ2-3, with D hard to call. Trimming pared 6 bases from V and 0 bases from J, leaving 16 bases between. Germline V gene lookup returns CDR1 MNHEY and CDR2 SVGAGI. CDR3 length: 16 amino acids. CDR3 in DNA: TGTGCCAGCAGCCGCGACATGGGATCGAGCACAGATACGCAGTATTTT. Its translation is CASSRDMGSSTDTQYF.

The V and J genes are TRBV6-1 and TRBJ2-3; D is undetermined. Germline CDR1 MNHNS, CDR2 SASEGT. V lost 6 bases, J lost 4 bases, and 17 bases lay in between. The CDR3 extends over 15 amino acids. CDR3: CASRDLAVGADTQYF. The CDR3 nucleotides read TGTGCCAGCAGAGATCTGGCGGTGGGTGCAGATACGCAGTATTTT.

This clonotype has a handful of counts. The CDR3 region is CASSSTGFNEQYF. The CDR3 region has the DNA TGTGCCAGCAGCTCGACAGGGTTCAACGAGCAGTACTTC. The chain recombines TRBV11-2 with TRBJ2-7, with 7 bases fitting TRBD1. This CDR3 comprises 13 residues. V shed 4 bases, J shed 5 bases, and the junction held 5 bases outside the gene matches. Per the germline V gene, CDR1 is SGHAT and CDR2 is FQNNGV. Variable domain in full (rest from reference TRBV11-2 and TRBJ2-7): EAGVAQSPRYKIIEKRQSVAFWCNPISGHATLYWYQQILGQGPKLLIQFQNNGVVDDSQLPKDRFSAERLKGVDSTLKIQPAKLEDSAVYLCASSSTGFNEQYFGPGTRLTVT.

V gene TRBV19 combines with J gene TRBJ1-5; no clear D gene. Per the germline V gene, CDR1 is LNHDA and CDR2 is SQIVND (reference sequence). The CDR3 is 14 amino acids. V lost 1 base, J lost 5 bases, and 9 bases lay in between. Written as DNA, the CDR3 is TGTGCCAGTAGTATAGGAGGGAATTATCAGCCCCAGCATTTT. Residues: CASSIGGNYQPQHF.

This clonotype was found many times. The chain uses TRBV5-1 and TRBJ2-1; possibly TRBD2 for D (5 bases). The CDR3 is made up of 16 amino acids. Trimming left V 0 bases short and J 1 base short, with 11 bases between. Germline V CDR1 and CDR2: SGHRS, YFSETQ. The CDR3 DNA sequence: TGCGCCAGCAGCTTGGTCCCAGCGGAATCCTACAATGAGCAGTTCTTC. Protein product: CASSLVPAESYNEQFF.

This clonotype was seen repeatedly, ten times or more. V usage is TRBV29-1 and J usage is TRBJ2-7; D gene uncertain. This CDR3 region has 14 residues. With 1 base removed from V and 3 bases from J, the gap between germline ends came to 13 bases. The germline V gene encodes CDR1 SQVTM and CDR2 ANQGSEA. CDR3 DNA sequence: TGCAGCGTTGAAGGTACACCCACGGGCTACGAGCAGTACTTC. Its translation is CSVEGTPTGYEQYF.

This clonotype has a handful of counts. The CDR3 DNA sequence: TGTGCCAGCAGCCAAATAGCGGGGGGGCCTGATACGCAGTATTTT. It translates to CASSQIAGGPDTQYF. V gene TRBV3-1 combines with J gene TRBJ2-3, with TRBD2 matching over 11 bases. CDR1 LGHDT and CDR2 YNNKEL come from the germline V gene (reference sequence). The CDR3 extends over 15 amino acids. Unmatched junction bases numbered 4, after V lost 2 bases and J lost 6 bases.